The clone carrying this T cell receptor beta chain was seen ten or more times. Its antigen is not identified. A single record per CDR3 protein comes from TCRdb applying MiXCR to the reads. The table includes 900,000 to 950,000 distinct CDR3 sequences, around 31% detected once. This specimen belongs to a study of T cell repertoires in cytomegalovirus infection. Study-level background: Indications came from public TCR beta signatures; they pointed to CMV infection and to a matching HLA type.

Germline values: CDR1 MDHEN, CDR2 SYDVKM. The CDR3 contains 15 residues. The V end was cut by 5 bases, the J end by 6 bases, with 19 bases between. This clonotype was sampled from a human donor in good health (CMV status not recorded). Some clones in this sample may be carry-over from other donors' samples. The sequences come from cultured CD8+ T cells from PBMCs, collected from culture after CMV antigen stimulation. The V call is TRBV28, the J call TRBJ1-2; D remains unclear. The CDR3 nucleotides are TGTGCCAGCAGTCCCAGTCGAAGGGAGGCTAATGGCTACACCTTC. It encodes CASSPSRREANGYTF.